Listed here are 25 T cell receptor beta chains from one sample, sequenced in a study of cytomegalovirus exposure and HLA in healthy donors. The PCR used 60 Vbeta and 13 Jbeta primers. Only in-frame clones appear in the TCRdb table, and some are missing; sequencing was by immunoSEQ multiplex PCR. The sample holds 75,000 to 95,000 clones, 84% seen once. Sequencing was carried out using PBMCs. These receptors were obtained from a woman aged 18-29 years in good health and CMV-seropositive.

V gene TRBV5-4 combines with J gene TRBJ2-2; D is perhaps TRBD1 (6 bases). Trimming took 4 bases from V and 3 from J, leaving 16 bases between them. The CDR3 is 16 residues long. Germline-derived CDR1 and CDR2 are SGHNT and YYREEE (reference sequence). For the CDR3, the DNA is TGTGCCAGCAGCAACCCGGGACAAGGAGACACCGGGGAGCTGTTTTTT. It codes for CASSNPGQGDTGELFF.

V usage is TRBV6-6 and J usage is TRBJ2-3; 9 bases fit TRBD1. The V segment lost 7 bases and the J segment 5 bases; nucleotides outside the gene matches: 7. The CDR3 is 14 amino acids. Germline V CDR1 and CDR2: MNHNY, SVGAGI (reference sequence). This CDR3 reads CASKNTGGLDTQYF. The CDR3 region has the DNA TGTGCCAGCAAGAACACAGGGGGCCTAGATACGCAGTATTTT.

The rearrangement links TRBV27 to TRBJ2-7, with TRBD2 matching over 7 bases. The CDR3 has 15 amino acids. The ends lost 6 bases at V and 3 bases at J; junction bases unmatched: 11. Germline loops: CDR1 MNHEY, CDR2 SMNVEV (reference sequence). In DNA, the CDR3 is TGTGCCAGCAGACTTGCTAGCGGTACTTTCTACGAGCAGTACTTC. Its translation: CASRLASGTFYEQYF.

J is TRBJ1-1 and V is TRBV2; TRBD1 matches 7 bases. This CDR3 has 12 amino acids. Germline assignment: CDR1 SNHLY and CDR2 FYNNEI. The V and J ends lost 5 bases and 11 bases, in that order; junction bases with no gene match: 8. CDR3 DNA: TGTGCCAGCAGTCAACAGGGGCGAGAGGCTTTCTTT. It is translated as CASSQQGREAFF.

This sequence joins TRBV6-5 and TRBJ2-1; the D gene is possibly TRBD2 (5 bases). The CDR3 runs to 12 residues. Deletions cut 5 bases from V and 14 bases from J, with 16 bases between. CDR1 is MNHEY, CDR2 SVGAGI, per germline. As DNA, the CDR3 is TGTGCCAGCAGTCAGGACTTTAGATCGGAGTTCTTC. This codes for CASSQDFRSEFF.

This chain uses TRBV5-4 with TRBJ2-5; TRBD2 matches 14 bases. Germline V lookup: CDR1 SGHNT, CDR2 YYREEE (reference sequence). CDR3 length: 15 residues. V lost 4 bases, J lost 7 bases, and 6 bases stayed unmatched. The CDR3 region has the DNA TGTGCCAGCAGCCTAGCCGGGACTAGCGGGAGGACCCAGTACTTC. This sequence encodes CASSLAGTSGRTQYF.

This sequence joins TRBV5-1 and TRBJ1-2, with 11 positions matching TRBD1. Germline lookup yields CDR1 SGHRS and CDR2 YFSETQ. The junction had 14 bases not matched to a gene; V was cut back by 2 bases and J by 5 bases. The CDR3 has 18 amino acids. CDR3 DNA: TGCGCCAGCAGCTTTTTACCGGGACAGGGGGAAAAGGGGTATGGCTACACCTTC. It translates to CASSFLPGQGEKGYGYTF.

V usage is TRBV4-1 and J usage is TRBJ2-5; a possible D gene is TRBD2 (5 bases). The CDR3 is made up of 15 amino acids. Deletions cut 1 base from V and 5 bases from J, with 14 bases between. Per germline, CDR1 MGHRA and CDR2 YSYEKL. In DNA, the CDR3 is TGCGCCAGCAGCCAAGTTGAAGGCGGCGGGGAGACCCAGTACTTC. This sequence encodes CASSQVEGGGETQYF.

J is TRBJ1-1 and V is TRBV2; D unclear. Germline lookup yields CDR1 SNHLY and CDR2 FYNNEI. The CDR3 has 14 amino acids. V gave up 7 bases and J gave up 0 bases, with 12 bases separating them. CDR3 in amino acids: CASKEGSMNTEAFF. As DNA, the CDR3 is TGTGCCAGCAAAGAGGGAAGCATGAACACTGAAGCTTTCTTT.

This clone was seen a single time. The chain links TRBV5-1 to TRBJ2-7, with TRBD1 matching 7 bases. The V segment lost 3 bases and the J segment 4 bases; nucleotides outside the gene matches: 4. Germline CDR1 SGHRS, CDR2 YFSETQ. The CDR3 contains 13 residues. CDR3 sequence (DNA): TGCGCCAGCAGCTCTAGACAGGGATACGAGCAGTACTTC. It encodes CASSSRQGYEQYF.

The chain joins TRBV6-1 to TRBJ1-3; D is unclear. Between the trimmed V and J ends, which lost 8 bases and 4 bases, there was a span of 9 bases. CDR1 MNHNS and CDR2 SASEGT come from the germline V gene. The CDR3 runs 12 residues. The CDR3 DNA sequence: TGTGCCAGCGACACTCCAGGAAACACCATATATTTT. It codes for CASDTPGNTIYF.

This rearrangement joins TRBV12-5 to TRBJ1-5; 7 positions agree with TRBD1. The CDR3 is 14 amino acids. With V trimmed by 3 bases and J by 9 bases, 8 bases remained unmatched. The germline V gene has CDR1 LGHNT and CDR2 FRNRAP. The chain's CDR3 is CASGLVRRDRPQHF. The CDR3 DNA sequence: TGTGCTAGTGGTTTAGTCCGGCGGGACAGGCCCCAGCATTTT.

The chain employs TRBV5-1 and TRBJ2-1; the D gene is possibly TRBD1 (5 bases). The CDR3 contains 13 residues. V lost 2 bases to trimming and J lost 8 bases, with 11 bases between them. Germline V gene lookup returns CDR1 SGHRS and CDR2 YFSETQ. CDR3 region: CASSFEGVYEQFF. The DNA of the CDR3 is TGCGCCAGCAGCTTTGAAGGGGTTTATGAGCAGTTCTTC.

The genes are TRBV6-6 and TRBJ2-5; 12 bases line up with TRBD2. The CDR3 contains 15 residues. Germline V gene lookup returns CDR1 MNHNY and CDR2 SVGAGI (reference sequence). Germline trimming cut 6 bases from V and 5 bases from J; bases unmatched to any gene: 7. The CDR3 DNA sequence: TGTGCCAGCAGGGAGACTAGCGGGAGCTTTGAGACCCAGTACTTC. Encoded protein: CASRETSGSFETQYF.

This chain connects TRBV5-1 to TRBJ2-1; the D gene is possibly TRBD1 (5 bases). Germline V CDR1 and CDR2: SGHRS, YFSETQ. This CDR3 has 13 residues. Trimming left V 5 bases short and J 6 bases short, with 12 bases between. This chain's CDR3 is CASRVGQGNEQFF. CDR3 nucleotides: TGCGCCAGCAGGGTAGGGCAGGGCAATGAGCAGTTCTTC.

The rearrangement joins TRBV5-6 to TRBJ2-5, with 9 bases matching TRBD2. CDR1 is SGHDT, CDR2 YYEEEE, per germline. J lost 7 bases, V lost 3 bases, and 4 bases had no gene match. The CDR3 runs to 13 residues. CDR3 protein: CASSWTSAATQYF. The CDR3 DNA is TGTGCCAGCAGCTGGACTAGCGCCGCGACCCAGTACTTC.

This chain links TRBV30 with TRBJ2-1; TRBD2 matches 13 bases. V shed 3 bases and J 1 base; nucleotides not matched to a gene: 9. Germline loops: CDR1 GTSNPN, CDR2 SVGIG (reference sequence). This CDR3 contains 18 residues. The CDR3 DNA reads TGTGCCTGGAGGGGAGGACTAGCGGGAGATAAGTCCTACAATGAGCAGTTCTTC. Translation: CAWRGGLAGDKSYNEQFF.

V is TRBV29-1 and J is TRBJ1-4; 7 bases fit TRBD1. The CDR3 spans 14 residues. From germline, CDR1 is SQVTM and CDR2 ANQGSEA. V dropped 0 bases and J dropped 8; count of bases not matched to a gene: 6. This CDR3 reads CSVEETGRREKLFF. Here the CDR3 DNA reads TGCAGCGTTGAAGAGACAGGGCGAAGGGAAAAACTGTTTTTT.

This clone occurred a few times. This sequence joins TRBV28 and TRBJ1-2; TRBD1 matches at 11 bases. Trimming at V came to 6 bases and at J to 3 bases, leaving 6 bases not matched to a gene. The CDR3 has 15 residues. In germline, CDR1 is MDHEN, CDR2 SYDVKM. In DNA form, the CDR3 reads TGTGCCAGCAGCCGCGGGACAGGGGGTGACTATGGCTACACCTTC. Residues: CASSRGTGGDYGYTF.

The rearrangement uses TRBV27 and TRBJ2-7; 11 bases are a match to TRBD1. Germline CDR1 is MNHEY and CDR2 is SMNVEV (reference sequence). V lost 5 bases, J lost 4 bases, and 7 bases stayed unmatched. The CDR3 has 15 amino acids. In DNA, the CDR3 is TGTGCCAGCAGTCTCGAAGGACAGGGGGCTTACGAGCAGTACTTC. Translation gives CASSLEGQGAYEQYF.

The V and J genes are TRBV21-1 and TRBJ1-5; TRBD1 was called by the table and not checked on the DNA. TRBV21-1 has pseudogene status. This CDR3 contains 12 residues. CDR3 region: CARTGGYQPQHF. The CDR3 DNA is TGTGCCAGGACAGGGGGCTATCAGCCCCAGCATTTT.

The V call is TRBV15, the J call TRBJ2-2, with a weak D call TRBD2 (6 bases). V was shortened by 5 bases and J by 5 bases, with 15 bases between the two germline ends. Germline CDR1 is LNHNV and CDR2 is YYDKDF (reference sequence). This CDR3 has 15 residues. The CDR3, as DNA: TGTGCCACCAGCGATCGACTAGTTTGGACCGGGGAGCTGTTTTTT. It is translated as CATSDRLVWTGELFF.

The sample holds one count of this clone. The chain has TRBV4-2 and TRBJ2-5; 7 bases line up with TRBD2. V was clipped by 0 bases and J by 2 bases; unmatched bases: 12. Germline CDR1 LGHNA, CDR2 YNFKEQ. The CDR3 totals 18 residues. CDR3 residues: CASSQDGRGGALQETQYF. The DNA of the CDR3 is TGTGCCAGCAGCCAAGATGGGAGGGGCGGGGCTCTACAAGAGACCCAGTACTTC.

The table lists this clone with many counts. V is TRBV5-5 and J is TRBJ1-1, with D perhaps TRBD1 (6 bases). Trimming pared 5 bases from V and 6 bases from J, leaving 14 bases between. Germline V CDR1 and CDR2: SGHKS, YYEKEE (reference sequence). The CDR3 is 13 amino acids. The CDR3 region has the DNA TGTGCCAGCAGTTTACAGGGTGGTGCTGAAGCTTTCTTT. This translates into CASSLQGGAEAFF.

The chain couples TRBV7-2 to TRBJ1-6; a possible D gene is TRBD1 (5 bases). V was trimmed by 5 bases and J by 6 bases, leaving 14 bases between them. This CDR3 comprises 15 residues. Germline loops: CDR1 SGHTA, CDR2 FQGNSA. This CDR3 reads CASSPRPQVNSPLHF. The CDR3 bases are TGTGCCAGCAGCCCCCGCCCACAGGTTAATTCACCCCTCCACTTT.